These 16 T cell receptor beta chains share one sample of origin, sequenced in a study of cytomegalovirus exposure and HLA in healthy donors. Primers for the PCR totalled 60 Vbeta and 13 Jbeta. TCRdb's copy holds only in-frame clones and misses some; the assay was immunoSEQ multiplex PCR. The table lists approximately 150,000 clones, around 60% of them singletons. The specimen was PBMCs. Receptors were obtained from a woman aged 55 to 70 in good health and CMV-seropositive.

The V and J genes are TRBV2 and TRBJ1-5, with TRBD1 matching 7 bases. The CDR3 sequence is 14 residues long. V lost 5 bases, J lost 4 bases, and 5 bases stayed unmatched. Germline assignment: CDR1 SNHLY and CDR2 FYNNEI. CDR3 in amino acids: CASSRRGENQPQHF. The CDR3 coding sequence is TGTGCCAGCAGTCGCAGGGGGGAAAATCAGCCCCAGCATTTT.

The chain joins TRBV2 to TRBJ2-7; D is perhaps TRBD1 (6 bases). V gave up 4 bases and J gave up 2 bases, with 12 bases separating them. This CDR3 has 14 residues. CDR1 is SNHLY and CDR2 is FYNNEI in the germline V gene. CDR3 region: CASSARDKTYEQYF. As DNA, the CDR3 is TGTGCCAGCAGTGCAAGGGACAAAACCTACGAGCAGTACTTC.

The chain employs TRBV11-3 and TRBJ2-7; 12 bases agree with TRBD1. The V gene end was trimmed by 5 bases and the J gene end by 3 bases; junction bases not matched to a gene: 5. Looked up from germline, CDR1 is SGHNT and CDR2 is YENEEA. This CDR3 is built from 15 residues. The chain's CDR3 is CASSQGQGAFYEQYF. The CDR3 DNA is TGTGCCAGCAGCCAGGGACAGGGGGCTTTCTACGAGCAGTACTTC.

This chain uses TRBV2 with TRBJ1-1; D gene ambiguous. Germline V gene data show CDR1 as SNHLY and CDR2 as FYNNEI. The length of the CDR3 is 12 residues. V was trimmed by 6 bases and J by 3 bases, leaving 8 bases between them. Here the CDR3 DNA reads TGTGCCAGCAGGACTTTCGACACTGAAGCTTTCTTT. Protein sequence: CASRTFDTEAFF.

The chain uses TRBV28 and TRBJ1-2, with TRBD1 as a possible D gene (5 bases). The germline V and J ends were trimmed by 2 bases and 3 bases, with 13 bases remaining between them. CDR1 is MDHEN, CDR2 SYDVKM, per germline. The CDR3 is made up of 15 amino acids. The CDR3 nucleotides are TGTGCCAGCAGTTTAGGGGGAGGGTTTGACTATGGCTACACCTTC. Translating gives CASSLGGGFDYGYTF.

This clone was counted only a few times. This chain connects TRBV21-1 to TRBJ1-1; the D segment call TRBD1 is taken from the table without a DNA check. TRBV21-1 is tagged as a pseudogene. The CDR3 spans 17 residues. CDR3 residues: CASSSIPAAGVKAEAFF. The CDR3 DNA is TGTGCCAGCAGCAGCATCCCCGCGGCAGGGGTTAAGGCTGAAGCTTTCTTT.

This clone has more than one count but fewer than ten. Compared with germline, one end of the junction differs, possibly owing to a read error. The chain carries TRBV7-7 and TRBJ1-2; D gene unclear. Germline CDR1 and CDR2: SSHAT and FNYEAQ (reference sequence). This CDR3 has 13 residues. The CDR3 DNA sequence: TGTGCTAGCAGCTCCCGTAGTAACTATGGCTACACCTTC. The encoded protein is CASSSRSNYGYTF. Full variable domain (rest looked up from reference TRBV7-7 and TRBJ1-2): GAGVSQSPRYKVTKRGQDVTLRCDPISSHATLYWYQQALGQGPEFLTYFNYEAQPDKSGLPSDRFSAERPEGSISTLTIQRTEQRDSAMYRCASSSRSNYGYTFGSGTRLTVV.

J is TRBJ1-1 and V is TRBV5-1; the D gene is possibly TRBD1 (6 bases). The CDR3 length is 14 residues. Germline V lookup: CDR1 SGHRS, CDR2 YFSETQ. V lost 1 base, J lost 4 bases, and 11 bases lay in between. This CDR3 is CASSLSGGGTEAFF. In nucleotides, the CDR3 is TGCGCCAGCAGCTTGAGTGGGGGCGGCACTGAAGCTTTCTTT.

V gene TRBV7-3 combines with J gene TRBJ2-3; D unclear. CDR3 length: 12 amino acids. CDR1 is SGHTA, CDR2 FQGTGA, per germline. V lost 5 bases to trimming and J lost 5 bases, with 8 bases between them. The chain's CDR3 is CASSHPGDTQYF. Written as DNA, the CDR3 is TGTGCCAGCAGCCACCCGGGAGATACGCAGTATTTT. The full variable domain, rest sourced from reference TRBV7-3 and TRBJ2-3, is GAGVSQTPSNKVTEKGKYVELRCDPISGHTALYWYRQSLGQGPEFLIYFQGTGAADDSGLPNDRFFAVRPEGSVSTLKIQRTERGDSAVYLCASSHPGDTQYFGPGTRLTVL.

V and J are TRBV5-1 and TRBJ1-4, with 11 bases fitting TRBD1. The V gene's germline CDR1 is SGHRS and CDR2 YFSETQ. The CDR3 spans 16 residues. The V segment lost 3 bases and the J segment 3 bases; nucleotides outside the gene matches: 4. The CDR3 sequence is CASSSGQGAPNEKLFF. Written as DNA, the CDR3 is TGCGCCAGCAGCTCTGGACAGGGGGCACCTAATGAAAAACTGTTTTTT. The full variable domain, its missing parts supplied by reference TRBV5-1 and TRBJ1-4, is KAGVTQTPRYLIKTRGQQVTLSCSPISGHRSVSWYQQTPGQGLQFLFEYFSETQRNKGNFPGRFSGRQFSNSRSEMNVSTLELGDSALYLCASSSGQGAPNEKLFFGSGTQLSVL.

This CDR3 is CASSSGQGSYNEQFF. The CDR3 DNA reads TGCGCCAGCAGCTCGGGACAGGGGTCCTACAATGAGCAGTTCTTC. The chain links TRBV5-1 to TRBJ2-1; 10 bases map to TRBD1. With V trimmed by 3 bases and J by 1 base, 1 base remained unmatched. The CDR3 sequence is 15 residues long. CDR1 is SGHRS and CDR2 is YFSETQ in the germline V gene.

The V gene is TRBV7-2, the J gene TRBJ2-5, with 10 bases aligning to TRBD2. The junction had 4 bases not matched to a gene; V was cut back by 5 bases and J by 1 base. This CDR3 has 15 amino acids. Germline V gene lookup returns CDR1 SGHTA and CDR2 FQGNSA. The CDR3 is CASSVTSGTQETQYF. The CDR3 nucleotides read TGTGCCAGCAGCGTAACTAGCGGGACCCAAGAGACCCAGTACTTC.

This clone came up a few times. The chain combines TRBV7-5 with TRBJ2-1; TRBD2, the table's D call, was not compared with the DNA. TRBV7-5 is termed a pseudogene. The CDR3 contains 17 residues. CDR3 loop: CARSSPPLGSSYNEQFF. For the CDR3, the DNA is TGTGCCAGAAGCTCCCCTCCGCTCGGGAGCTCCTACAATGAGCAGTTCTTC.

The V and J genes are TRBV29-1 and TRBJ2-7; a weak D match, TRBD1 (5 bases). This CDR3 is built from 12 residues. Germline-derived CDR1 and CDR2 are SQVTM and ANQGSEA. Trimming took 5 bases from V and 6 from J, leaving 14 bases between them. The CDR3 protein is CSVRQGGLEQYF. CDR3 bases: TGCAGCGTTCGGCAGGGTGGCCTCGAGCAGTACTTC.

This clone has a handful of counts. CDR3 DNA: TGTGCCAGCGGGCCCGGGACTAGCGGCTACAATGAGCAGTTCTTC. This translates into CASGPGTSGYNEQFF. V and J are TRBV11-3 and TRBJ2-1, with TRBD2 identical over 11 bases. The CDR3 loop spans 15 amino acids. CDR1 is SGHNT, CDR2 YENEEA, per germline. Trimming at V came to 8 bases and at J to 3 bases, leaving 6 bases not matched to a gene.

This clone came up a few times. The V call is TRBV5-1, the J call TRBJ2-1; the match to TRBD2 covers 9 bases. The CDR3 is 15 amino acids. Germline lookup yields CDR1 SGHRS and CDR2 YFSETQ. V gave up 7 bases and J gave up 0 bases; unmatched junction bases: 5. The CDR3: CASGSGRSSYNEQFF. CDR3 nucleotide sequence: TGCGCCAGCGGTAGCGGGAGAAGCTCCTACAATGAGCAGTTCTTC.